This passage covers 24 T cell receptor beta chains from one sample sequenced in a study of T cells in Graves' hyperthyroidism and ophthalmopathy. RNA transcripts served as the template for amplifying TCR beta CDR3 regions. The HTBI primer set served for first-round RT-PCR of the TCR CDR3. MiXCR was run by TCRdb on the multiplex PCR reads, yielding one entry per CDR3 protein. The sample yields about 640,000 distinct CDR3 sequences, around 21% seen once. Sequenced input: blood. The receptor source for this set is a man aged 25-45 years with Graves' ophthalmopathy.

This clonotype was recorded at least ten times. The chain joins TRBV19 to TRBJ2-7; D not certain. V dropped 3 bases and J dropped 2 bases, with 11 bases sitting between them. Germline lookup yields CDR1 LNHDA and CDR2 SQIVND (reference sequence). The CDR3 loop spans 14 amino acids. CDR3 sequence reads: CASSMSRTAYEQYF. DNA of the CDR3: TGTGCCAGTAGTATGTCCAGGACCGCCTACGAGCAGTACTTC. Based on the CDR3 plus reference TRBV19 and TRBJ2-7, the full variable domain is DGGITQSPKYLFRKEGQNVTLSCEQNLNHDAMYWYRQDPGQGLRLIYYSQIVNDFQKGDIAEGYSVSREKKESFPLTVTSAQKNPTAFYLCASSMSRTAYEQYFGPGTRLTVT.

This clonotype was found many times. This chain connects TRBV25-1 to TRBJ2-3, with TRBD2 identical over 7 bases. Unmatched junction bases numbered 7, after V lost 1 base and J lost 3 bases. The CDR3 runs to 16 residues. Germline loops: CDR1 MGHDK, CDR2 SYGVNS. The CDR3 spells CASSESRGEVTDTQYF. In DNA, the CDR3 is TGTGCCAGCAGTGAATCCCGGGGGGAGGTGACAGATACGCAGTATTTT.

V and J are TRBV6-1 and TRBJ2-5; D is uncertain. V shed 5 bases and J shed 5 bases, with 9 bases lying between them. The CDR3 totals 12 residues. CDR1 is MNHNS, CDR2 SASEGT, per germline. CDR3 sequence (DNA): TGTGCCAGCAGTCACGAAGGGGAGACCCAGTACTTC. This encodes CASSHEGETQYF.

This clonotype was seen ten or more times. V usage is TRBV28 and J usage is TRBJ2-1, with TRBD2 matching 14 bases. Germline CDR1 and CDR2: MDHEN and SYDVKM. V trimming: 4 bases; J trimming: 3 bases; junction bases outside the gene matches: 5. This CDR3 is built from 17 residues. CDR3 in amino acids: CASSSGLAGVNYNEQFF. The DNA of the CDR3 is TGTGCCAGCAGTTCGGGACTAGCGGGAGTAAACTACAATGAGCAGTTCTTC. Together with reference TRBV28 and TRBJ2-1, the CDR3 gives the full variable domain: DVKVTQSSRYLVKRTGEKVFLECVQDMDHENMFWYRQDPGLGLRLIYFSYDVKMKEKGDIPEGYSVSREKKERFSLILESASTNQTSMYLCASSSGLAGVNYNEQFFGPGTRLTVL.

This clonotype showed up many times. This chain joins TRBV2 and TRBJ1-2; 9 bases are shared with TRBD1. Losses at the gene ends were 6 bases for V and 10 bases for J; bases not matched to a gene: 15. The CDR3 contains 15 residues. Germline V gene lookup returns CDR1 SNHLY and CDR2 FYNNEI. The CDR3 nucleotides are TGTGCCAGCAGACCTAGGACAGGGGACCATAGTACCTACACCTTC. Amino acid sequence: CASRPRTGDHSTYTF.

On this clonotype: A much larger clone differs from this one at a single base, so this may be a read error. The rearrangement uses TRBV28 and TRBJ2-3, with 8 bases identical to TRBD1. From germline, CDR1 is MDHEN and CDR2 SYDVKM. CDR3 length equals 13 residues. The junction had 7 bases not matched to a gene; V was cut back by 8 bases and J by 6 bases. The CDR3 here is CASEQGASDTQYF. The CDR3 region has the DNA TGTGCCAGCGAGCAGGGGGCAAGCGATACGCAGTATTTT.

With regard to this clonotype: A read error is possible here, since a much larger clone lies one base away. The chain carries TRBV3-1 and TRBJ1-5; 7 bases match TRBD1. Trimming removed 5 bases from V and 2 bases from J; junction bases left unmatched: 3. Germline CDR1 LGHDT, CDR2 YNNKEL (reference sequence). CDR3 length: 14 amino acids. CDR3 protein: CASSFTGGNQPQHF. The CDR3 nucleotides read TGTGCCAGCAGCTTTACAGGGGGCAATCAGCCCCAGCATTTT. Combining the CDR3 with reference TRBV3-1 and TRBJ1-5 gives the whole variable domain DTAVSQTPKYLVTQMGNDKSIKCEQNLGHDTMYWYKQDSKKFLKIMFSYNNKELIINETVPNRFSPKSPDKAHLNLHINSLELGDSAVYFCASSFTGGNQPQHFGDGTRLSIL.

This chain connects TRBV9 to TRBJ2-1, with 11 bases identical to TRBD2. V shed 3 bases and J 4 bases; nucleotides not matched to a gene: 6. In germline, CDR1 is SGDLS, CDR2 YYNGEE. The CDR3 runs to 16 residues. DNA for the CDR3: TGTGCCAGCAGCGAAACACTAGCGGGAGTTTACAATGAGCAGTTCTTC. Translating gives CASSETLAGVYNEQFF.

J is TRBJ1-1 and V is TRBV7-9; no definite D call. This CDR3 is built from 13 residues. The V and J ends lost 4 bases and 5 bases respectively, with 11 bases between them. CDR1 SEHNR and CDR2 FQNEAQ come from the germline V gene (reference sequence). The CDR3 bases are TGTGCCAGCAGCTCTTCTCTCGGGACTGAAGCTTTCTTT. As protein: CASSSSLGTEAFF.

The chain joins TRBV9 to TRBJ2-3; a weak D match, TRBD2 (6 bases). Trimming took 0 bases from V and 1 from J, leaving 12 bases between them. The germline V gene has CDR1 SGDLS and CDR2 YYNGEE. CDR3 length: 16 amino acids. CDR3: CASSVEAGSGTDTQYF. CDR3 nucleotide sequence: TGTGCCAGCAGCGTAGAGGCGGGATCAGGCACAGATACGCAGTATTTT.

The chain joins TRBV6-1 to TRBJ2-7, with TRBD2 as a possible D gene (5 bases). V lost 6 bases and J 4 bases, leaving 10 bases between the germline ends. This CDR3 has 12 amino acids. Germline assignment: CDR1 MNHNS and CDR2 SASEGT. CDR3 in amino acids: CASSAGRYEQYF. CDR3 nucleotides: TGTGCCAGCAGCGCGGGCCGATACGAGCAGTACTTC.

In its sample, this clonotype was seen a few times. The rearrangement uses TRBV28 and TRBJ2-5; 9 bases agree with TRBD1. Germline assignment: CDR1 MDHEN and CDR2 SYDVKM. V shed 7 bases, J shed 7 bases, and the junction held 10 bases outside the gene matches. This CDR3 spans 14 amino acids. In nucleotides, the CDR3 is TGTGCCAGCAAACCGGGACAGGGTTTGGGGACCCAGTACTTC. Amino acid sequence: CASKPGQGLGTQYF.

This clonotype appeared a few times. This chain connects TRBV5-6 to TRBJ2-7; 8 bases fit TRBD1. In germline, CDR1 is SGHDT, CDR2 YYEEEE. This CDR3 is built from 16 residues. Trimming removed 0 bases from V and 4 bases from J; junction bases left unmatched: 9. The CDR3 nucleotides read TGTGCCAGCAGCTTGGTTAGGGACAGGAAGGAATACGAGCAGTACTTC. It yields the protein CASSLVRDRKEYEQYF. The full variable domain, in which reference TRBV5-6 and TRBJ2-7 provide the parts outside the CDR3, is DAGVTQSPTHLIKTRGQQVTLRCSPKSGHDTVSWYQQALGQGPQFIFQYYEEEERQRGNFPDRFSGHQFPNYSSELNVNALLLGDSALYLCASSLVRDRKEYEQYFGPGTRLTVT.

This clonotype has just a few counts. CDR3 nucleotides: TGTGCCAGCAGCTTAGGCTTTTCGGATGAAAAACTGTTTTTT. Protein product: CASSLGFSDEKLFF. This rearrangement joins TRBV11-2 to TRBJ1-4; D not resolved. Germline-derived CDR1 and CDR2 are SGHAT and FQNNGV. V lost 1 base to trimming and J lost 6 bases, with 9 bases between them. The CDR3 totals 14 residues.

In its sample, this clonotype was seen a few times. The V and J genes are TRBV30 and TRBJ1-1, with 7 bases that match TRBD1. The CDR3 sequence is 11 residues long. Per the germline V gene, CDR1 is GTSNPN and CDR2 is SVGIG (reference sequence). Trimming took 2 bases from V and 6 from J; bases not matched to a gene: 0. CDR3 coding DNA: TGTGCCTGGAGTCAGGGGGCTGAAGCTTTCTTT. It is translated as CAWSQGAEAFF.

A few counts support this clonotype. Its ends do not fully match the called genes, so a read error is possible. The rearrangement links TRBV6-1 to TRBJ1-2; D remains unclear. The germline gives CDR1 MNHNS, CDR2 SASEGT. The CDR3 extends over 15 amino acids. The CDR3 loop is CASREGGRVDYGYTF. Written as DNA, the CDR3 is TGTGCCAGCAGAGAAGGAGGAAGGGTCGACTATGGCTACACCTTC.

V usage is TRBV9 and J usage is TRBJ2-7; 7 nucleotides line up with TRBD1. Germline V lookup: CDR1 SGDLS, CDR2 YYNGEE. CDR3 length: 14 amino acids. The V and J ends lost 3 bases and 3 bases, in that order; junction bases with no gene match: 6. The CDR3 DNA reads as TGTGCCAGCAGCGCAGGCCGGGACAGCTACGAGCAGTACTTC. Residues: CASSAGRDSYEQYF.

This clonotype came up many times. V usage is TRBV3-1 and J usage is TRBJ2-1; 9 positions match TRBD2. The CDR3 has 12 residues. V was pared by 1 base and J by 13 bases, with 2 bases of the junction left unmatched. The V gene's germline CDR1 is LGHDT and CDR2 YNNKEL (reference sequence). The CDR3 protein is CASSQVAGVQFF. The CDR3, as DNA: TGTGCCAGCAGCCAAGTAGCGGGAGTTCAGTTCTTC.

There are many counts of this clonotype. This chain joins TRBV7-2 and TRBJ2-5, with no clear D. Germline V lookup: CDR1 SGHTA, CDR2 FQGNSA. The germline V and J ends were trimmed by 5 bases and 1 base, with 14 bases remaining between them. The CDR3 spans 15 residues. In nucleotides, the CDR3 is TGTGCCAGCAGCCCTTTTCCCAGAGGCCAAGAGACCCAGTACTTC. Translated: CASSPFPRGQETQYF.

This clonotype was recorded a few times. J is TRBJ1-1 and V is TRBV27; D gene ambiguous. Germline loops: CDR1 MNHEY, CDR2 SMNVEV (reference sequence). Trimming pared 2 bases from V and 1 base from J, leaving 8 bases between. The CDR3 totals 14 residues. CDR3 coding DNA: TGTGCCAGCAGTTTAGGGTCTTCGAACACTGAAGCTTTCTTT. Protein: CASSLGSSNTEAFF.

This clonotype appeared many times. This chain uses TRBV11-2 with TRBJ1-1; D remains ambiguous. The germline V gene encodes CDR1 SGHAT and CDR2 FQNNGV. The CDR3 sequence is 13 residues long. The V and J ends lost 0 bases and 3 bases respectively, with 5 bases between them. In nucleotides, the CDR3 is TGTGCCAGCAGCTTAGACCTCCACACTGAAGCTTTCTTT. Protein product: CASSLDLHTEAFF.

The chain couples TRBV6-2 or TRBV6-3 to TRBJ2-2; D might be TRBD1 (6 bases). V was trimmed by 2 bases and J by 2 bases, leaving 12 bases between them. The germline V gene has CDR1 MNHEY and CDR2 SVGEGT. The CDR3 loop spans 16 amino acids. CDR3 sequence reads: CASSYAGTSNTGELFF. For the CDR3, the DNA is TGTGCCAGCAGTTACGCCGGGACATCTAACACCGGGGAGCTGTTTTTT.

The CDR3 sequence: CSVERSESTDTQYF. As DNA, the CDR3 is TGCAGCGTTGAGCGGAGCGAAAGCACAGATACGCAGTATTTT. The J gene is TRBJ2-3, the V gene TRBV29-1; D remains unclear. Germline V lookup: CDR1 SQVTM, CDR2 ANQGSEA. Trimming shortened V by 3 bases and J by 0 bases, and 10 bases separated the two germline ends. The CDR3 sequence is 14 residues long.

The J gene is TRBJ2-7, the V gene TRBV28; 7 bases line up with TRBD2. This CDR3 has 17 residues. Losses at the gene ends were 5 bases for V and 2 bases for J; bases not matched to a gene: 15. Per the germline V gene, CDR1 is MDHEN and CDR2 is SYDVKM. The CDR3 nucleotides read TGTGCCAGCAGTGCCCCTAGCGGAGGTGGTAATACCTACGAGCAGTACTTC. Amino acid sequence: CASSAPSGGGNTYEQYF.